Below are 10 T cell receptor beta chains sequenced from a single sample in a study of cytomegalovirus exposure and HLA in healthy donors. The PCR had 60 Vbeta and 13 Jbeta primers. The repertoire was sequenced with immunoSEQ multiplex PCR; TCRdb's copy has only in-frame clones and lacks some. The profile shows under 100,000 clones, 65% to 80% of them singletons. Specimen: PBMCs. Receptors were obtained from a woman aged 45 to 65 in good health and CMV-seropositive.

The chain links TRBV28 to TRBJ2-2; 10 nucleotides agree with TRBD2. The germline V gene encodes CDR1 MDHEN and CDR2 SYDVKM. V was clipped by 7 bases and J by 5 bases; unmatched bases: 10. The CDR3 sequence is 16 residues long. The CDR3 sequence: CASKRTSGYGTGELFF. CDR3 bases: TGTGCCAGCAAACGGACTAGCGGTTATGGAACCGGGGAGCTGTTTTTT. Looking up the rest from reference TRBV28 and TRBJ2-2 gives the full variable domain: DVKVTQSSRYLVKRTGEKVFLECVQDMDHENMFWYRQDPGLGLRLIYFSYDVKMKEKGDIPEGYSVSREKKERFSLILESASTNQTSMYLCASKRTSGYGTGELFFGEGSRLTVL.

The rearrangement uses TRBV4-3 and TRBJ2-2; D is unclear. The V and J ends lost 3 bases and 7 bases respectively, with 12 bases between them. The CDR3 length is 14 residues. Germline V gene sequence: CDR1 LGHNA, CDR2 YSLEER. The CDR3 DNA is TGCGCCAGCAGCCACGTTCTAGAAGTCGGGGAGCTGTTTTTT. This gives the protein CASSHVLEVGELFF.

This clone turned up a few times. The V call is TRBV4-1, the J call TRBJ2-7; maybe TRBD2 (6 bases). In germline, CDR1 is MGHRA, CDR2 YSYEKL. The V gene lost 3 bases and the J gene lost 0 bases, with 12 bases spanning the gap. The length of the CDR3 is 15 residues. CDR3 coding DNA: TGCGCCAGCAGCCAGCCCGGGAGCCGCTCCTACGAGCAGTACTTC. Translated: CASSQPGSRSYEQYF.

V usage is TRBV5-1 and J usage is TRBJ2-5; TRBD2 matches at 10 bases. The last part of the DNA fits TRBJ2-7 better; the J call may be wrong. CDR1 SGHRS and CDR2 YFSETQ come from the germline V gene. The length of the CDR3 is 17 residues. CDR3 sequence: CASSLISSGSFSYEQYF. The DNA for the CDR3 is TGCGCCAGCAGCCTCATATCTAGCGGGAGTTTCTCCTACGAGCAGTACTTC.

The chain is built from TRBV27 and TRBJ2-1, with D possibly matching TRBD1 (6 bases). V gave up 3 bases and J gave up 5 bases, with 14 bases separating them. The CDR3 consists of 15 residues. Germline CDR1 MNHEY, CDR2 SMNVEV (reference sequence). The CDR3, as DNA: TGTGCCAGCAGTTTCGGGCAGGGGCATAACAATGAGCAGTTCTTC. Translation gives CASSFGQGHNNEQFF.

In this sample, this clone turned up a few times. The chain has TRBV6-6 and TRBJ2-7; D perhaps matches TRBD2 (6 bases). CDR3 length equals 13 residues. CDR1 is MNHNY, CDR2 SVGAGI, per germline (reference sequence). Trimming removed 6 bases from V and 6 bases from J, with 15 bases in between. The CDR3 sequence: CASSRRLEGEQYF. CDR3 nucleotides: TGTGCCAGCAGCCGCCGACTAGAAGGCGAGCAGTACTTC.

In its sample, this clone was seen a few times. This chain joins TRBV29-1 and TRBJ2-7, with 7 nucleotides matching TRBD1. Germline trimming cut 5 bases from V and 9 bases from J; bases unmatched to any gene: 16. The CDR3 is 14 amino acids. Germline V gene sequence: CDR1 SQVTM, CDR2 ANQGSEA. CDR3 DNA: TGCAGCGTTACCGGGACAGCGTCGCCGGGAATGCAGTACTTC. It encodes CSVTGTASPGMQYF.

This clone was seen only once. The sample holds other DNA sequences that translate to the same CDR3. This rearrangement joins TRBV11-2 to TRBJ2-5, with no clear D. CDR3 length equals 15 residues. The V gene lost 5 bases and the J gene lost 5 bases, with 18 bases spanning the gap. Germline V lookup: CDR1 SGHAT, CDR2 FQNNGV. Here the CDR3 DNA reads TGTGCCAGCAGCCCCAACCCAGGTACGCTGGAGACCCAGTACTTC. Protein product: CASSPNPGTLETQYF.

This clone has a single count. The DNA for the CDR3 is TGCAGCCTAGGGGGTCAGCCCCAGCATTTT. This encodes CSLGGQPQHF. The chain recombines TRBV20-1 with TRBJ1-5; D perhaps matches TRBD1 (6 bases). The germline CDR1 and CDR2 sequences are DFQATT and SNEGSKA (reference sequence). The CDR3 length is 10 residues.

This clone was seen once. The chain couples TRBV19 to TRBJ2-3; D not resolved. The V gene lost 5 bases and the J gene lost 5 bases, with 14 bases spanning the gap. CDR3 length: 14 residues. Germline V gene lookup returns CDR1 LNHDA and CDR2 SQIVND (reference sequence). The CDR3 protein is CASSYGGTQDTQYF. The CDR3 region has the DNA TGTGCCAGTAGTTACGGCGGTACCCAAGATACGCAGTATTTT.